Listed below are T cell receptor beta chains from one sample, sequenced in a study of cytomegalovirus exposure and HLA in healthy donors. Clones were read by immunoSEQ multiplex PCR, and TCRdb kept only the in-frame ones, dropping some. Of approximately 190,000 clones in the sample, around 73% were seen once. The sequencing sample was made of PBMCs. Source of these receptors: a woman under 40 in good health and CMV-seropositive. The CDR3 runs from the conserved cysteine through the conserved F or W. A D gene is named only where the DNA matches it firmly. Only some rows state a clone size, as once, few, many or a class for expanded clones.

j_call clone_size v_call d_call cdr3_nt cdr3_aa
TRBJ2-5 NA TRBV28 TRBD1 TGTGCCAGCAGTATAGACTCCGGGACAGGGGCGGTGGAGCAGTACTTC CASSIDSGTGAVEQYF
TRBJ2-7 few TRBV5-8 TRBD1 TGTGCCAGCAGCTTGTCACAGGGGTTAAACGAGCAGTACTTC CASSLSQGLNEQYF
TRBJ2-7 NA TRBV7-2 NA TGTGCCAGCAGCTTAGGTGTCGGGGGAACCTACGAGCAGTACTTC CASSLGVGGTYEQYF
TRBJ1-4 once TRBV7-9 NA TGTGCCAGCAGCTTTTTTGACGGGGAAAAACTGTTTTTT CASSFFDGEKLFF
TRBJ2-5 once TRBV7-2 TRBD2 TGTGCCAGCAGCCTCGGGACTAGCATAGAGACCCAGTACTTC CASSLGTSIETQYF
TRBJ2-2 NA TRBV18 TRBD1 TGTGCCAGCTCACCACTTGTTCCAGGGGGAACCGGGGAGCTGTTTTTT CASSPLVPGGTGELFF
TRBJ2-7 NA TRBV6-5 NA TGTGCCAGCAGTTACGGTGCGGCCCCGGGCTACGAGCAGTACTTC CASSYGAAPGYEQYF
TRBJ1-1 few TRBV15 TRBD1 TGTGCCACCAGCAGGAGGGACAGATTGAACACTGAAGCTTTCTTT CATSRRDRLNTEAFF
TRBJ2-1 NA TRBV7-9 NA TGTGCCAGCAGCTTAGCTACAGGATACAATGAGCAGTTCTTC CASSLATGYNEQFF
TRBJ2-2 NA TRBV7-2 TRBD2 TGTGCCAGCAGCCCTCCTAGCGGGAGAACCGGGGAGCTGTTTTTT CASSPPSGRTGELFF
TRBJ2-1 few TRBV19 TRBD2 TGTGCCAGTGCTGGACTAGCGGAGAATGAGCAGTTCTTC CASAGLAENEQFF
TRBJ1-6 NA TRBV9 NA TGTGCCAGCAGCGTAGGTAGTAATTCACCCCTCCACTTT CASSVGSNSPLHF
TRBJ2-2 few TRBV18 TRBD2 TGTGCCAGCTCACCACCTCGGACTAGGATCATGATGACCGGGGAGCTGTTTTTT CASSPPRTRIMMTGELFF
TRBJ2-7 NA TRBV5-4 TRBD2 TGTGCCAGCAGCTTGCCTAGCGGGAGTTACGAGCAGTACTTC CASSLPSGSYEQYF
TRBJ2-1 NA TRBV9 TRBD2 TGTGCCAGCAGCGGGGGGGTGTGGCGGGAGGTCCTCTACAATGAGCAGTTCTTC CASSGGVWREVLYNEQFF
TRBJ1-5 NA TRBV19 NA TGTGCCAGTAGTCTTTTTAGTGGTCAGCCCCAGCATTTT CASSLFSGQPQHF
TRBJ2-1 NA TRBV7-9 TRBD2 TGTGCCAGCAGCTTAGCGGTTGGCGGGAGAATCAGTGAGCAGTTCTTC CASSLAVGGRISEQFF
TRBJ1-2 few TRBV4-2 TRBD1 TGTGCCAGCAGCCAAGATGGGGACAGGGGGCTTGGCTACACCTTC CASSQDGDRGLGYTF
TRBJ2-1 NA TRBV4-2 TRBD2 TGTGCCAGCAGCCAGCGACTAGCGGGGGACTACAATGAGCAGTTCTTC CASSQRLAGDYNEQFF
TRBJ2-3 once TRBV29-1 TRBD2 TGCAGCGTTGTGGGCGGGAGTTGGTCGACAGATACGCAGTATTTT CSVVGGSWSTDTQYF
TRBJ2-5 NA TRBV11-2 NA TGTGCCAGCAGCTCGGCCCATCGGGGAGGCAGAGAGACCCAGTACTTC CASSSAHRGGRETQYF
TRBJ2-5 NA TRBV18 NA TGTGCCAGCTCACCAATCGCGACTCAAGAGACCCAGTACTTC CASSPIATQETQYF
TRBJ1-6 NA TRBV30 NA TGTGCCTGGAGTGCTCAGGGGAGTCATTCACCCCTCCACTTT CAWSAQGSHSPLHF
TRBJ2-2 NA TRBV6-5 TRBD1 TGTGCCAGCAGTGGGACAGGGATTGTACCCGGGGAGCTGTTTTTT CASSGTGIVPGELFF
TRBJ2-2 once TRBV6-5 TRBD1 TGTGCCAGCAGACCACAGGGGGCAAGTCCCGGGGAGCTGTTTTTT CASRPQGASPGELFF
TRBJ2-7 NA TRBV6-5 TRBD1 TGTGCCAGCAGGGGGCCGGGACAGTACTACGAGCAGTACTTC CASRGPGQYYEQYF
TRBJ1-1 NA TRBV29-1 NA TGCAGCGTCTCCGCCCCGAGCGGGGGAAACATGAACACTGAAGCTTTCTTT CSVSAPSGGNMNTEAFF
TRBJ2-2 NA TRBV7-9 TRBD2 TGTGCCAGCAGCTCCGGCACTAGCGGGAACACCGGGGAGCTGTTTTTT CASSSGTSGNTGELFF
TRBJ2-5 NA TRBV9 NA TGTGCCAGCAGCCTCGAAGAGACCCAGTACTTC CASSLEETQYF
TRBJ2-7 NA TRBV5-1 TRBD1 TGCGCCAGCAGCTTGGGACAGGGTGTTCACGAGCAGTACTTC CASSLGQGVHEQYF
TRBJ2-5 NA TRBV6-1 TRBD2 TGTGCCAGCAGTGAAGCGTGGGCTAGCGGGGGGCAAGAGACCCAGTACTTC CASSEAWASGGQETQYF
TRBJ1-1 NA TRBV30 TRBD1 TGTGCCTGGCGTACAGGGGGCCTCACTGAAGCTTTCTTT CAWRTGGLTEAFF
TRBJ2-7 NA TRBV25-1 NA TGTGCCAGCAGTGGGCCCATCCCGGGGATGGGGCAGTACTTC CASSGPIPGMGQYF
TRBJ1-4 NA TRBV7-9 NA TGTGCCAGCAGCTTGGCAGGGCAGGGAAAACTGTTTTTT CASSLAGQGKLFF
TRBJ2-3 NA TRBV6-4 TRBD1 TGTGCCAGCAGTGTCCAGACAGGGCAGGATACGCAGTATTTT CASSVQTGQDTQYF
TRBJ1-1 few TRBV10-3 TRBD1 TGTGCCATCAGTGAACCGAGGGACAGGGAGGCTGAAGCTTTCTTT CAISEPRDREAEAFF
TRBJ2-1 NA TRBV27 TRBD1 TGTGCCAGCGTCCCGGGACAGGGTTATAACAATGAGCAGTTCTTC CASVPGQGYNNEQFF
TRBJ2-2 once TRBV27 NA TGTGCCAGCAGTTTCAGGACACAGGCGCTGAGCACCGGGGAGCTGTTTTTT CASSFRTQALSTGELFF
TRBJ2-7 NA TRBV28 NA TGTGCCAGCAGTTTAAGAGCAGCGTACTCCTACGAGCAGTACTTC CASSLRAAYSYEQYF
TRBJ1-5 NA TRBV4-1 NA TGCGCCAGCAGCCAAGTCGGAGGGACGGAAAATCAGCCCCAGCATTTT CASSQVGGTENQPQHF
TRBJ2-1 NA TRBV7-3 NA TGTGCCAGCACCCCGGGGGGCGGCCTCCCCCATGAGCAGTTCTTC CASTPGGGLPHEQFF
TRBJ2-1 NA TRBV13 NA TGTGCCAGCAGCTGGGGAGCCGGAGCGTACAATGAGCAGTTCTTC CASSWGAGAYNEQFF
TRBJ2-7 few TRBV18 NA TGTGCCAGCTCTTCTAGGCGTTCTTACGAGCAGTACTTC CASSSRRSYEQYF